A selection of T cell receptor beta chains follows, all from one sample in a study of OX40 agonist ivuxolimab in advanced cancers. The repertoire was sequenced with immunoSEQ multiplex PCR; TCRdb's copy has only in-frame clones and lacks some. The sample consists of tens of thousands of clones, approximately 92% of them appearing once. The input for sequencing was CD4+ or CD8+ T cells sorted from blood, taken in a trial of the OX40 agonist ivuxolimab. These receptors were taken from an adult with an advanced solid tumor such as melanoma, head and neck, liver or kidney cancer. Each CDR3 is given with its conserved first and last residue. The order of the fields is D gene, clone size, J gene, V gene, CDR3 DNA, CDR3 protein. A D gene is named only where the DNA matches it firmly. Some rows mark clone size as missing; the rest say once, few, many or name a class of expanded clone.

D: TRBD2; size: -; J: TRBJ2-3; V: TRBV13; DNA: TGTGCCAGCAGCCCGGGAGGGGGTTACACAGATACGCAGTATTTT; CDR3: CASSPGGGYTDTQYF
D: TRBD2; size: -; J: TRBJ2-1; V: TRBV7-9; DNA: TGTGCCAGCAGCTTAGTGAGCGGGGGGTACAATGAGCAGTTCTTC; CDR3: CASSLVSGGYNEQFF
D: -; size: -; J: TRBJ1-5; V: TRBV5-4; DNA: TGTGCCAGCAGCTTGGATCAGGGTAGAGAGCCCCAGCATTTT; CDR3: CASSLDQGREPQHF
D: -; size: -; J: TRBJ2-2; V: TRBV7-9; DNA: TGTGCCAGCAGCTTAGGGAATACCGGGGAGCTGTTTTTT; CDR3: CASSLGNTGELFF
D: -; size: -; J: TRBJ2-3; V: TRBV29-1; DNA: TGCAGCGTTGAAGAATTCCTAGCAAATACGCAGTATTTT; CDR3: CSVEEFLANTQYF
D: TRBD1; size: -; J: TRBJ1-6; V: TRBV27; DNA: TGTGCCAGCAGAAACCAGGGGGCAGGATCACCCCTCCACTTT; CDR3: CASRNQGAGSPLHF
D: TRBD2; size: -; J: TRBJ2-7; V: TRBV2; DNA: TGTGCCAGCAAGCGGGAGCCTCTCGAGCAGTACTTC; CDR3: CASKREPLEQYF
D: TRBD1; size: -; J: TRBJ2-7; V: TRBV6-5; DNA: TGTGCCAGCAGTTATCAGGGGGCGGCCGCTTTTTTCTTC; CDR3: CASSYQGAAAFFF
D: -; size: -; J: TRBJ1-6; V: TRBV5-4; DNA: TGTGCCAGCAGCTTTGGGGCGACCCTCAATAATTCACCCCTCCACTTT; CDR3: CASSFGATLNNSPLHF
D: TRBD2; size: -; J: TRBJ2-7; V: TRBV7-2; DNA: TGTGCCAGCAGCTTAGCGGCGGGGCTAGCGGGAGGTGAGGCCTACGAGCAGTACTTC; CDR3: CASSLAAGLAGGEAYEQYF
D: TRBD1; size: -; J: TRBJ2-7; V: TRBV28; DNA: TGTGCCAGCAGTATACCGACAGGGCGCTACGAGCAGTACTTC; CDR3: CASSIPTGRYEQYF
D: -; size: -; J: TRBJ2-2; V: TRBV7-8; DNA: TGTGCCAGCAGCTTAGCAAACACGAACACCGGGGAGCTGTTTTTT; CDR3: CASSLANTNTGELFF
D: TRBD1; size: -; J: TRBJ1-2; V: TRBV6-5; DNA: TGTGCCAGCAGGACAGGGGTGAGGTATGGCTACACCTTC; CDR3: CASRTGVRYGYTF
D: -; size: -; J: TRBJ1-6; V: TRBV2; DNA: TGTGCCAGCAGTGACAGACGACAGGAATCACCCCTCCACTTT; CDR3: CASSDRRQESPLHF
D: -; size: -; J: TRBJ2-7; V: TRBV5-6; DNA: TGTGCCAGCAGCTTGGTTGGCTACGAGCAGTACTTC; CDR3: CASSLVGYEQYF
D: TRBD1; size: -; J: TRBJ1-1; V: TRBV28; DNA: TGTGCCAGCGGTTTTTACAGGGGGCACACTGAAGCTTTCTTT; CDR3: CASGFYRGHTEAFF
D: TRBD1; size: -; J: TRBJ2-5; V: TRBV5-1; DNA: TGCGCCAGCAGCTCGACAGGGAACCAAGAGACCCAGTACTTC; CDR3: CASSSTGNQETQYF
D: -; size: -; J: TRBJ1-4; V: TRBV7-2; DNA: TGTGCCAGCAGCTTCGTCAAGACCGAAAAACTGTTTTTT; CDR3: CASSFVKTEKLFF
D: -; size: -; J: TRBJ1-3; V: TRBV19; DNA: TGTGCCAGTATCCAGGGTTCGACAGGAAACACCATATATTTT; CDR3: CASIQGSTGNTIYF
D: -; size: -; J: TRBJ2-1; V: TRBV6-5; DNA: TGTGCCAGCAGTTACTCCAACCGTGAGCAGTTCTTC; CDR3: CASSYSNREQFF
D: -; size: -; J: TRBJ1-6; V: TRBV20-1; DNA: TGCAGTGCTACAACAGCACCCCTCCACTTT; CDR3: CSATTAPLHF
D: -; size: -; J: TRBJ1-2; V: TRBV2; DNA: TGTGCCAGCAGCTTAGGGGGAAACTATGGCTACACCTTC; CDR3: CASSLGGNYGYTF
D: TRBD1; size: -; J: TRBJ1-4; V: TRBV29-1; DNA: TGCAGCGCCACGACAGGGGTTTTTGAAAAACTGTTTTTT; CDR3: CSATTGVFEKLFF
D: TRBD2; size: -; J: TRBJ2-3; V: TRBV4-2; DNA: TGTGCCAGCAGCCAATCTGAGACTAGCGGGGGGAGCACAGATACGCAGTATTTT; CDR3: CASSQSETSGGSTDTQYF
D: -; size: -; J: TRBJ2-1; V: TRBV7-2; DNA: TGTGCCATCCGATACGGGGGTTACAATGAGCAGTTCTTC; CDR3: CAIRYGGYNEQFF
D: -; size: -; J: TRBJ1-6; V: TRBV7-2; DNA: TGTGCCAGCAGCCCCGGGAATTCACCCCTCCACTTT; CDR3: CASSPGNSPLHF
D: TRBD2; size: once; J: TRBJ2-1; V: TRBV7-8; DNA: TGTGCCAGCAGCTTAAGCGGGAGGGCCCAGTTCGCTGAGCAGTTCTTC; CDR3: CASSLSGRAQFAEQFF
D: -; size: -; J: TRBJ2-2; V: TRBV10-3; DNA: TGTGCCATCAGTGAGAAATGGACAGCGGACACCGGGGAGCTGTTTTTT; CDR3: CAISEKWTADTGELFF
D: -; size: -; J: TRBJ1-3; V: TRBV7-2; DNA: TGTGCCAGTAGCTTCAGGTCTGGAAACACCATATATTTT; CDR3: CASSFRSGNTIYF
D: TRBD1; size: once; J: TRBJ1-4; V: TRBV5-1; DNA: TGCGCCAGCAGCCGGGACAGCAATAATGAAAAACTGTTTTTT; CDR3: CASSRDSNNEKLFF
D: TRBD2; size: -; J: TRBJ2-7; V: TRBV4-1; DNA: TGCGCCAGCAGCTCCGGACTAGATTTGATGGTGCAGTACTTC; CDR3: CASSSGLDLMVQYF
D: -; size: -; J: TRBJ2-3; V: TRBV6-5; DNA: TGTGCCAGCAGTTACCAGGGAGATAGCACAGATACGCAGTATTTT; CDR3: CASSYQGDSTDTQYF
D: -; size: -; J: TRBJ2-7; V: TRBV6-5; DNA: TGTGCCAGCAGTACCCCAGGATCCTACGAGCAGTACTTC; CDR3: CASSTPGSYEQYF
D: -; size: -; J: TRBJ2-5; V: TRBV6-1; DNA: TGTGCCAGCAGCGATCAAGAGACCCAGTACTTC; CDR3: CASSDQETQYF
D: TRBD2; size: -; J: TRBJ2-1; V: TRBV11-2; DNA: TGTGCCAGCATAGGGAGGGTCTCCAATGAGCAGTTCTTC; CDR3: CASIGRVSNEQFF
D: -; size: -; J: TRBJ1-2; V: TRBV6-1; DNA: TGTGCCAGCAGTGAAGTTAGACTCTCGGCCTATGGCTACACCTTC; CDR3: CASSEVRLSAYGYTF
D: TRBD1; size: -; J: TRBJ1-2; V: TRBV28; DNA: TGTGCCAGCAGTTTAGTCCGGGACAGGGGCGGTGGCTACACCTTC; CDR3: CASSLVRDRGGGYTF
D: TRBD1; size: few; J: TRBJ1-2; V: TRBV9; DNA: TGTGCCAGCAGTGTTGACAGGGGATACGACTATGGCTACACCTTC; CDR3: CASSVDRGYDYGYTF
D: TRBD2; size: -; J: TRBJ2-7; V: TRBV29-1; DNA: TGCAGCGTTAGCGGGGGGCCCTATGAGCAGTACTTC; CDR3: CSVSGGPYEQYF
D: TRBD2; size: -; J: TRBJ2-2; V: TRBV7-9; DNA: TGTGCCAGCAGCCACTTACTAGCGGGGACGAACACCGGGGAGCTGTTTTTT; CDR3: CASSHLLAGTNTGELFF
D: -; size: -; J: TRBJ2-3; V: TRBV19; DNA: TGTGCCAGTAGTATTATGGGGGCAGGGGATACGCAGTATTTT; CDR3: CASSIMGAGDTQYF
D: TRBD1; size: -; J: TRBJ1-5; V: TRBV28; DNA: TGTGCCAGCAGTACAATTTCGGGGACAGCTAGCAATCAGCCCCAGCATTTT; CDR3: CASSTISGTASNQPQHF
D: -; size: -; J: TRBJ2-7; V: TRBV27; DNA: TGTGCCAGCAGTTCGTTGAGCTCCTACGAGCAGTACTTC; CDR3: CASSSLSSYEQYF
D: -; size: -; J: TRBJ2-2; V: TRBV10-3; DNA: TGTGCCATCAGTGATCAGGGAAACACCGGGGAGCTGTTTTTT; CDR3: CAISDQGNTGELFF
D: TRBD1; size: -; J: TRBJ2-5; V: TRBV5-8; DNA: TGTGCCAGCAGCTCGCGCGGGACAGGGGCGTCTATTGGGGAGACCCAGTACTTC; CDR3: CASSSRGTGASIGETQYF
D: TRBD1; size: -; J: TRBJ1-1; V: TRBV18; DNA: TGTGCCAGCTCACCGTACGCAGACAGGGTGACTGAAGCTTTCTTT; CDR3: CASSPYADRVTEAFF
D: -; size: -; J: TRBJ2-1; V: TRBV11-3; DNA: TGTGCCAGCAGCTTAGTAGGGGGACAATACAATGAGCAGTTCTTC; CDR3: CASSLVGGQYNEQFF
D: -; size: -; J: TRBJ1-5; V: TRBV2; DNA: TGTGCCAGCAGTGAAAGGACAGACACCAATCAGCCCCAGCATTTT; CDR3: CASSERTDTNQPQHF
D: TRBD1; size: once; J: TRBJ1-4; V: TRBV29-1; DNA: TGCAGCGCCGGACAGGGAATGGGTAATGAAAAACTGTTTTTT; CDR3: CSAGQGMGNEKLFF
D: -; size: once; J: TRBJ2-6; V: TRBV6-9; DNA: TGTGCCAGCAGTGGTGGTCACTTACGACAAAGTCGGGCCAACGTCCTGACTTTC; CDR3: CASSGGHLRQSRANVLTF
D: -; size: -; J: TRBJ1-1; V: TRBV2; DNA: TGTGCCAGCAGCGCTGCCCCGCACACTGAAGCTTTCTTT; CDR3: CASSAAPHTEAFF
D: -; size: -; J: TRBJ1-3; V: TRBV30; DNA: TGTGCCTGGAGCGGGGTTGGAACTTACTCTGGAAACACCATATATTTT; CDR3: CAWSGVGTYSGNTIYF
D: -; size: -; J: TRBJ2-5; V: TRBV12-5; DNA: TGTGCTAGTGCCTCGGGGCCGCAAGAGACCCAGTACTTC; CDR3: CASASGPQETQYF
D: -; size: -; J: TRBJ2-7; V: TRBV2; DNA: TGTGCCAGCCGACAGGAATCCTACGAGCAGTACTTC; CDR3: CASRQESYEQYF
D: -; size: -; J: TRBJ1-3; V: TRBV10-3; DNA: TGTGCCATCAGTGAGTCCGGGGGGGGATCTGGAAACACCATATATTTT; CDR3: CAISESGGGSGNTIYF
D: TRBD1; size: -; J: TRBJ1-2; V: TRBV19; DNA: TGTGCCAGTAGTATCGGACAGGGAGGCTATGGCTACACCTTC; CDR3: CASSIGQGGYGYTF
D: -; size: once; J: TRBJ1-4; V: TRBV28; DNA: TGTGCCAGCAGTTTAGAGGGGGAGAATGAAAAACTGTTTTTT; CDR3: CASSLEGENEKLFF
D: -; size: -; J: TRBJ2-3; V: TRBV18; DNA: TGTGCCAGCTCACTGACGAACACAGATACGCAGTATTTT; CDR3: CASSLTNTDTQYF
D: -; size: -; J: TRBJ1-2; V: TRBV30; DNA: TGTGCCTGGAGTGCTCGTTACCCCGGTGGCTACACCTTC; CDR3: CAWSARYPGGYTF